One and the same sample provided the 27 T cell receptor beta chains below, sequenced in a study of T-cell memory formation after mild COVID-19. One entry per CDR3 protein results from TCRdb running MiXCR on the 5' RACE reads. The sample gives hundreds of thousands of distinct CDR3 sequences, around 15% of which show up once; 22% is in the top ten. Sequenced sample: PBMCs or a T cell subset sorted from them (not recorded which). All receptors derive from a man younger than 35 who had mild COVID-19 (a few samples of this study predate the infection). Cell type and time point are not known.

The rearrangement links TRBV5-1 to TRBJ1-3; no clear D. The CDR3 has 14 residues. CDR1 SGHRS and CDR2 YFSETQ come from the germline V gene. V was shortened by 5 bases and J by 3 bases, with 12 bases between the two germline ends. The CDR3 DNA is TGCGCCAGCAGTAGTTTCGCCGGTGGAAACACCATATATTTT. It translates to CASSSFAGGNTIYF.

The V gene is TRBV7-2, the J gene TRBJ2-3; a possible D gene is TRBD2 (6 bases). V shed 1 base and J shed 6 bases, with 11 bases lying between them. The CDR3 runs 14 residues. The V gene's germline CDR1 is SGHTA and CDR2 FQGNSA. Here the CDR3 reads CASSLGGDVDTQYF. DNA for the CDR3: TGTGCCAGCAGCTTAGGGGGGGACGTGGATACGCAGTATTTT.

This clonotype has more than one count but fewer than ten. The rearrangement links TRBV6-2 or TRBV6-3 to TRBJ2-7; TRBD2 might be the D (7 bases). Per germline, CDR1 MNHEY and CDR2 SVGEGT. The CDR3 loop spans 11 amino acids. Trimming took off 8 bases at V and 4 bases at J, with 9 bases between the two ends. This CDR3 is CASEGGYEQYF. The CDR3 DNA reads TGTGCCAGCGAGGGGGGGTACGAGCAGTACTTC.

This chain uses TRBV4-2 with TRBJ1-2; tentatively, D is TRBD1 (5 bases). Germline V lookup: CDR1 LGHNA, CDR2 YNFKEQ. The CDR3 is 14 amino acids. Trimming took off 4 bases at V and 8 bases at J, with 17 bases between the two ends. The CDR3 DNA reads as TGTGCCAGCAGCCCCGTGACGGACATAGGGGGCTACACCTTC. It encodes CASSPVTDIGGYTF.

This clonotype was counted between two and nine times. The J gene is TRBJ2-7, the V gene TRBV12-3 or TRBV12-4; 8 nucleotides match TRBD1. Trimming took 6 bases from V and 5 from J; bases not matched to a gene: 6. CDR3 size: 13 residues. CDR3 coding DNA: TGTGCCAGCAGGGACAGGGAGGTGGACGAGCAGTACGTC. It codes for CASRDREVDEQYV.

This clonotype was found a few times. This chain connects TRBV5-1 to TRBJ2-2; D possibly uses TRBD1 or TRBD2 (5 bases each). V lost 5 bases, J lost 2 bases, and 19 bases lay in between. CDR3 length: 17 residues. In germline, CDR1 is SGHRS, CDR2 YFSETQ. The CDR3: CASRSPAKGPNTGELFF. CDR3 DNA sequence: TGCGCCAGCAGGTCCCCGGCCAAGGGACCCAACACCGGGGAGCTGTTTTTT.

The CDR3, as DNA: TGCAGCGTACAACGAGATTTCACAGATACGCAGTATTTT. Protein: CSVQRDFTDTQYF. The genes are TRBV29-1 and TRBJ2-3, with unresolved D. Looked up from germline, CDR1 is SQVTM and CDR2 is ANQGSEA. V was cut by 6 bases and J by 2 bases, with 12 bases left in between. This CDR3 is 13 amino acids long.

V is TRBV4-1 and J is TRBJ2-2, with a tentative D call TRBD1 (5 bases). The CDR3 length is 14 residues. CDR1 is MGHRA, CDR2 YSYEKL, per germline. The V end lost 1 base, the J end lost 6 bases, and 9 bases lay between the germline ends. CDR3 sequence (DNA): TGCGCCAGCAGCCAAGGCAGGGTGCCCGGGGAGCTGTTTTTT. It specifies CASSQGRVPGELFF.

The V gene is TRBV25-1, the J gene TRBJ1-3; D call uncertain. From germline, CDR1 is MGHDK and CDR2 SYGVNS. The V end lost 2 bases, the J end lost 0 bases, and 8 bases lay between the germline ends. There are 15 residues in the CDR3. The DNA of the CDR3 is TGTGCCAGCAGTGAACTCGGGAACTCTGGAAACACCATATATTTT. This gives the protein CASSELGNSGNTIYF.

There are many counts of this clonotype. This chain uses TRBV5-1 with TRBJ2-5; D is possibly TRBD2 (5 bases). Germline V gives CDR1 SGHRS, CDR2 YFSETQ. The CDR3 runs 13 residues. V was shortened by 4 bases and J by 5 bases, with 12 bases between the two germline ends. Here the CDR3 reads CASSPPRAETQYF. In DNA form, the CDR3 reads TGCGCCAGCAGCCCGCCGAGGGCTGAGACCCAGTACTTC.

V usage is TRBV12-3 or TRBV12-4 and J usage is TRBJ2-2, with a weak D call TRBD1 (6 bases). V lost 5 bases and J lost 8, with 15 bases in between. This CDR3 contains 14 residues. CDR3 amino acids: CASSRTVGQGELFF. The CDR3 nucleotides read TGTGCCAGCAGTCGGACAGTCGGTCAAGGGGAGCTGTTTTTT.

This clonotype was seen a single time. The chain is built from TRBV14 and TRBJ2-3; D gene unclear. CDR1 and CDR2 (germline): SGHDN, FVKESK. The CDR3 is made up of 16 amino acids. Trimming left V 2 bases short and J 2 bases short, with 14 bases between. In nucleotides, the CDR3 is TGTGCCAGCAGCCAATGGCTACTCGGAAACACAGATACGCAGTATTTT. Its translation: CASSQWLLGNTDTQYF.

At least ten counts were recorded for this clonotype. V usage is TRBV4-2 and J usage is TRBJ2-5; 9 nucleotides agree with TRBD1. This CDR3 has 16 residues. Germline CDR1 LGHNA, CDR2 YNFKEQ. Trimming cost V 4 bases and J 5 bases; bases outside gene matches: 11. The CDR3 DNA follows: TGTGCCAGCAGCCCGATTCCGGGACAGGGTCAGGAGACCCAGTACTTC. Its translation is CASSPIPGQGQETQYF.

In this sample, this clonotype turned up a few times. The CDR3 nucleotides are TGCGCCAGCAGCTTGGCCGCTAGCGGGGGGGCCACCGATACGCAGTATTTT. Amino acid sequence: CASSLAASGGATDTQYF. The V call is TRBV5-1, the J call TRBJ2-3, with TRBD2 matching 12 bases. The CDR3 spans 17 residues. Germline V lookup: CDR1 SGHRS, CDR2 YFSETQ. Trimming removed 0 bases from V and 6 bases from J; junction bases left unmatched: 8.

This clonotype was recorded a few times. The chain couples TRBV9 to TRBJ2-3; TRBD2 agrees at 7 bases. The germline CDR1 and CDR2 sequences are SGDLS and YYNGEE. With 1 base clipped from V and 9 bases from J, the junction kept 11 bases outside the gene matches. There are 15 residues in the CDR3. CDR3 bases: TGTGCCAGCAGCGTACGGGACCCAGGGAGGGGAACGCAGTATTTT. Amino acids: CASSVRDPGRGTQYF.

This clonotype has just one count. CDR3 DNA: TGTGCCAGCAGTTACGCGACAGGTAGCTCCTACAATGAGCAGTTCTTC. Translation: CASSYATGSSYNEQFF. V is TRBV6-2 or TRBV6-3 and J is TRBJ2-1; maybe TRBD1 (6 bases). The V gene lost 2 bases and the J gene lost 0 bases, with 11 bases spanning the gap. The CDR3 consists of 16 residues. Germline V gene data show CDR1 as MNHEY and CDR2 as SVGEGT.

This clonotype was detected only a few times. CDR3 DNA: TGCGCCAGCAGCCAAGATTTGCAGGTCCCTAGGGATACGCAGTATTTT. Its translation: CASSQDLQVPRDTQYF. J is TRBJ2-3 and V is TRBV4-3; D gene ambiguous. CDR1 and CDR2 from the germline V gene are LGHNA and YSLEER. Trimming took off 0 bases at V and 6 bases at J, with 16 bases between the two ends. The CDR3 contains 16 residues.

This chain links TRBV10-3 with TRBJ1-5, with D possibly matching TRBD1 (6 bases). The CDR3 length is 14 residues. CDR1 and CDR2 (germline): ENHRY, SYGVKD. V was trimmed by 6 bases and J by 7 bases, leaving 16 bases between them. The CDR3 protein is CAIRAAGGGQPQHF. DNA of the CDR3: TGTGCCATCAGAGCCGCGGGGGGCGGACAGCCCCAGCATTTT.

In this sample, this clonotype turned up a few times. CDR3 bases: TGTGCCAGCAGCTCTGCCCTGGGACAGCCCCAGCATTTT. It is translated as CASSSALGQPQHF. This chain joins TRBV12-3 or TRBV12-4 and TRBJ1-5; no clear D. The CDR3 has 13 residues. Trimming removed 6 bases from V and 7 bases from J, with 13 bases in between.

J is TRBJ2-3 and V is TRBV6-6; the D is unclear. The V end was cut by 2 bases, the J end by 6 bases, with 15 bases between. Germline V gene sequence: CDR1 MNHNY, CDR2 SVGAGI (reference sequence). The CDR3 consists of 15 residues. This chain's CDR3 is CASSYIVGAGDTQYF. The CDR3 nucleotides are TGTGCCAGCAGTTACATAGTCGGCGCCGGGGATACGCAGTATTTT.

The chain is built from TRBV2 and TRBJ2-7; D not resolved. The CDR3 covers 15 residues. CDR1 SNHLY and CDR2 FYNNEI come from the germline V gene. Trimming cost V 4 bases and J 0 bases, with 13 bases left between them. The CDR3 protein is CASSATLLRSYEQYF. CDR3 coding DNA: TGTGCCAGCAGTGCGACGCTCCTGCGCTCCTACGAGCAGTACTTC.

The chain employs TRBV29-1 and TRBJ2-1; 8 nucleotides line up with TRBD1. The ends lost 5 bases at V and 9 bases at J; junction bases unmatched: 12. Per germline, CDR1 SQVTM and CDR2 ANQGSEA. The CDR3 spans 14 residues. CDR3 sequence: CSVPQGASLGEQFF. DNA of the CDR3: TGCAGCGTTCCTCAGGGGGCCTCTTTGGGTGAGCAGTTCTTC.

This clonotype occurred once. The CDR3 sequence is CSALEGLQPQHF. DNA of the CDR3: TGCAGTGCGCTAGAGGGGCTTCAGCCCCAGCATTTT. The chain combines TRBV20-1 with TRBJ1-5, with a possible D match to TRBD1 (5 bases). Germline lookup yields CDR1 DFQATT and CDR2 SNEGSKA (reference sequence). The CDR3 is made up of 12 amino acids. V lost 6 bases and J 6 bases, leaving 12 bases between the germline ends.

The table lists this clonotype with a few counts. The chain combines TRBV7-2 with TRBJ2-1; D call uncertain. The germline V and J ends were trimmed by 1 base and 5 bases, with 6 bases remaining between them. CDR1 and CDR2 (germline): SGHTA, FQGNSA. The CDR3 is 13 residues long. The CDR3: CASSLGVNNEQFF. DNA of the CDR3: TGTGCCAGCAGCTTAGGTGTAAACAATGAGCAGTTCTTC. The full variable domain, in which reference TRBV7-2 and TRBJ2-1 provide the parts outside the CDR3, is GAGVSQSPSNKVTEKGKDVELRCDPISGHTALYWYRQSLGQGLEFLIYFQGNSAPDKSGLPSDRFSAERTGGSVSTLTIQRTQQEDSAVYLCASSLGVNNEQFFGPGTRLTVL.

V gene TRBV5-6 combines with J gene TRBJ2-3, with TRBD1 identical over 8 bases. Trimming at V came to 1 base and at J to 6 bases, leaving 10 bases not matched to a gene. The germline V gene encodes CDR1 SGHDT and CDR2 YYEEEE. The CDR3 loop spans 16 amino acids. The DNA for the CDR3 is TGTGCCAGCAGCTTGAGGGCAGGGGGCAGGAGTGATACGCAGTATTTT. It is translated as CASSLRAGGRSDTQYF.

This clonotype was found a few times. The chain has TRBV15 and TRBJ2-7; D possibly corresponds to TRBD1 (5 bases). Deletions cut 11 bases from V and 0 bases from J, with 11 bases between. Germline V gene sequence: CDR1 LNHNV, CDR2 YYDKDF (reference sequence). This CDR3 region has 12 residues. The CDR3: CAVRADSYEQYF. The CDR3 DNA reads as TGTGCCGTCAGGGCTGACTCCTACGAGCAGTACTTC.

The gene calls are TRBV7-2 and TRBJ2-2, with TRBD2 matching over 9 bases. The CDR3 extends over 15 amino acids. Germline V lookup: CDR1 SGHTA, CDR2 FQGNSA. Trimming removed 6 bases from V and 6 bases from J; junction bases left unmatched: 8. The chain's CDR3 is CASSPSGGLAGELFF. The CDR3 region has the DNA TGTGCCAGCAGTCCGAGCGGGGGGTTGGCCGGGGAGCTGTTTTTT. The variable domain in full, completed from reference TRBV7-2 and TRBJ2-2, reads GAGVSQSPSNKVTEKGKDVELRCDPISGHTALYWYRQSLGQGLEFLIYFQGNSAPDKSGLPSDRFSAERTGGSVSTLTIQRTQQEDSAVYLCASSPSGGLAGELFFGEGSRLTVL.